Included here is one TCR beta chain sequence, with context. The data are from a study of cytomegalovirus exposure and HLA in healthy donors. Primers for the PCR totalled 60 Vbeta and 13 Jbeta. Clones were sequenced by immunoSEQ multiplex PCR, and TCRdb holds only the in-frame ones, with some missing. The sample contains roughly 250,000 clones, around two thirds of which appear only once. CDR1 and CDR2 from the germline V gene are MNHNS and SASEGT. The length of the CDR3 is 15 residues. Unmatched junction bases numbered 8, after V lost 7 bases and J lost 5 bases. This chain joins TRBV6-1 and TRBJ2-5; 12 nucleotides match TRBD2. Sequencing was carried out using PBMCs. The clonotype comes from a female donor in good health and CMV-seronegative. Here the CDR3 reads CASMASGRAAETQYF. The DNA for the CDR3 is TGTGCCAGCATGGCTAGCGGGAGGGCCGCGGAGACCCAGTACTTC.